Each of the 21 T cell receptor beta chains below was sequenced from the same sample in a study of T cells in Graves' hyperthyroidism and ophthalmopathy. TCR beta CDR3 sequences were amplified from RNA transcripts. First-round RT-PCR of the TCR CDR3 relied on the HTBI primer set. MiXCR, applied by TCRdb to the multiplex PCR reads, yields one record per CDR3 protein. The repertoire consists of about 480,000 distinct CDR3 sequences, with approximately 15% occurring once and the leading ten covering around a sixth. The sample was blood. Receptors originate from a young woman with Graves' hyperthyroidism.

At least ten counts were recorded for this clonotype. The CDR3 nucleotides are TGTGCCTGGAGTCTGACCTCCACCTACGAGCAGTACGTC. Translation gives CAWSLTSTYEQYV. The rearrangement joins TRBV30 to TRBJ2-7, with D uncertain. The germline V gene has CDR1 GTSNPN and CDR2 SVGIG (reference sequence). Trimming took off 2 bases at V and 2 bases at J, with 10 bases between the two ends. The CDR3 is made up of 13 amino acids.

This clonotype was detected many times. The CDR3 sequence: CASSRGERTEAFF. The CDR3 DNA reads as TGTGCCAGTTCAAGGGGGGAGCGCACTGAAGCTTTCTTT. V is TRBV14 and J is TRBJ1-1, with D possibly TRBD1 on 6 matching bases. The CDR3 is made up of 13 amino acids. From germline, CDR1 is SGHDN and CDR2 FVKESK. V was shortened by 9 bases and J by 4 bases, with 15 bases between the two germline ends.

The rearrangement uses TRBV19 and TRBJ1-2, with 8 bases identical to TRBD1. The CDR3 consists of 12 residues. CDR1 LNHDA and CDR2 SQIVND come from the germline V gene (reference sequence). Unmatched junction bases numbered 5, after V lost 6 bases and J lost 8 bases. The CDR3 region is CASRRQGFGYTF. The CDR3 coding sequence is TGTGCCAGTAGGAGACAGGGGTTCGGCTACACCTTC.

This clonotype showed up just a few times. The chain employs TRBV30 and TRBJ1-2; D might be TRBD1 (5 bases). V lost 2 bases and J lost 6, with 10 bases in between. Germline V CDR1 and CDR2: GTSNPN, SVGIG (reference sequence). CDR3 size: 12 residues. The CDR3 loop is CAWSPTGDGYTF. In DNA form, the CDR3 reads TGTGCCTGGAGTCCAACAGGAGATGGCTACACCTTC.

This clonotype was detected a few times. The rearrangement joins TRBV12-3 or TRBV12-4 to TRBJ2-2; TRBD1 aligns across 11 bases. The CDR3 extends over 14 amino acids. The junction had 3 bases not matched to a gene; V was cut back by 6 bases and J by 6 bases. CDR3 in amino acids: CASRSGQGAGELFF. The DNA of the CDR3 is TGTGCCAGCAGATCGGGACAGGGGGCCGGGGAGCTGTTTTTT.

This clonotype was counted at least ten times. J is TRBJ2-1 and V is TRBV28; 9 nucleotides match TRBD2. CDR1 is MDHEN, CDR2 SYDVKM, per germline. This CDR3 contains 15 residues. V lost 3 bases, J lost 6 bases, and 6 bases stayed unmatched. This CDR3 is CASSFPGTSINEQFF. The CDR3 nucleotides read TGTGCCAGCAGTTTCCCCGGGACTAGCATCAATGAGCAGTTCTTC.

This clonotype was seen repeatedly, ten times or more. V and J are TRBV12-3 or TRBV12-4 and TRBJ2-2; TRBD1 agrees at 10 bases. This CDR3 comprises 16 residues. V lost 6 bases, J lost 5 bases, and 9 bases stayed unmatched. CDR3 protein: CASRLSDRGPTGELFF. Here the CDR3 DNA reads TGTGCCAGCAGGCTCTCCGACAGGGGGCCAACCGGGGAGCTGTTTTTT.

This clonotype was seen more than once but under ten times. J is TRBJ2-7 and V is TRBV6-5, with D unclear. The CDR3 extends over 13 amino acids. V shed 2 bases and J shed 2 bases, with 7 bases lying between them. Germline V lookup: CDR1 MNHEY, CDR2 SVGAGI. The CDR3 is CASSYAVTYEQYF. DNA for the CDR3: TGTGCCAGCAGTTACGCGGTGACCTACGAGCAGTACTTC.

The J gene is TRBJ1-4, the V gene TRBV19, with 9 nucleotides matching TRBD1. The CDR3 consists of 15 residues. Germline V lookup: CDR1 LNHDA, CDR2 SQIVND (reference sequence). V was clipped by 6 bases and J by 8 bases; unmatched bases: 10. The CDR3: CASRETGGYGEKLFF. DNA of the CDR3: TGTGCCAGTAGGGAAACAGGGGGCTATGGAGAAAAACTGTTTTTT.

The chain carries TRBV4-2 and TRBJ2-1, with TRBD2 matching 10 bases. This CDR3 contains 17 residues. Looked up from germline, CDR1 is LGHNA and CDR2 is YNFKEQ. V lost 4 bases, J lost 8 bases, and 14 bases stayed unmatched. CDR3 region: CASSREDVERGGDEQFF. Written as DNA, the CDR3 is TGTGCCAGCAGCCGAGAGGATGTCGAGCGGGGGGGGGATGAGCAGTTCTTC.

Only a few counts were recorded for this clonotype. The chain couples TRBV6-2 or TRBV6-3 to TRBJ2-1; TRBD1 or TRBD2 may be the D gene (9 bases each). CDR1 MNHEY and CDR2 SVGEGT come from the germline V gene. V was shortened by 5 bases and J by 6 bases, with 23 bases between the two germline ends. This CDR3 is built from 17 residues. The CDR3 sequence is CASSVTGGGAGGNEQFF. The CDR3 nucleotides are TGTGCCAGCAGTGTTACAGGGGGCGGAGCGGGAGGCAATGAGCAGTTCTTC.

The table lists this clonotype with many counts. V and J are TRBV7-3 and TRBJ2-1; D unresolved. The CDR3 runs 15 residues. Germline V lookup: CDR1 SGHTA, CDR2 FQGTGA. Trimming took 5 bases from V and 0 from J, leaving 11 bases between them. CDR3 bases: TGTGCCAGCAGCCCCTTGGGGTCCTCCTACAATGAGCAGTTCTTC. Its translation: CASSPLGSSYNEQFF. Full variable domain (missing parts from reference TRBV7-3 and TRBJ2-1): GAGVSQTPSNKVTEKGKYVELRCDPISGHTALYWYRQSLGQGPEFLIYFQGTGAADDSGLPNDRFFAVRPEGSVSTLKIQRTERGDSAVYLCASSPLGSSYNEQFFGPGTRLTVL.

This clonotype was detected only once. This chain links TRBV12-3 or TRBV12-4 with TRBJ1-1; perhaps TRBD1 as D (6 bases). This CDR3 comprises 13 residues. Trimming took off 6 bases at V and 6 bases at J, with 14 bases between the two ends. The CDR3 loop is CASRGRRGPEAFF. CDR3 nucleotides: TGTGCCAGCAGGGGGAGGCGGGGGCCTGAAGCTTTCTTT.

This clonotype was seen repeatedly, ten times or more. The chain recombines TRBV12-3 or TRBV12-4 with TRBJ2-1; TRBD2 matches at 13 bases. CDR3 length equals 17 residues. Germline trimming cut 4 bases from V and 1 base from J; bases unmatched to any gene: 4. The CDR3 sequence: CASSWTSGSLSYNEQFF. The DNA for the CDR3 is TGTGCCAGCAGTTGGACTAGCGGGAGTTTGTCCTACAATGAGCAGTTCTTC.

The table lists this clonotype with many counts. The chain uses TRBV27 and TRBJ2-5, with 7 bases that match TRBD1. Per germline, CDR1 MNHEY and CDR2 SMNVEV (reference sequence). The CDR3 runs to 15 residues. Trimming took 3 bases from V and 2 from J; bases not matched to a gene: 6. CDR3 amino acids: CASSLGQGEQETQYF. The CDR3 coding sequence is TGTGCCAGCAGTTTGGGCCAGGGGGAGCAAGAGACCCAGTACTTC.

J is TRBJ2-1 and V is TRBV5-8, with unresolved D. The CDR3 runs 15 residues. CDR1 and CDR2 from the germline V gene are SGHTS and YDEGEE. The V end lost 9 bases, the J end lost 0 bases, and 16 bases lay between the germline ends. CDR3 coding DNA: TGTGCCACCCTGCCGGGTCCAAGCTCCTACAATGAGCAGTTCTTC. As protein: CATLPGPSSYNEQFF.

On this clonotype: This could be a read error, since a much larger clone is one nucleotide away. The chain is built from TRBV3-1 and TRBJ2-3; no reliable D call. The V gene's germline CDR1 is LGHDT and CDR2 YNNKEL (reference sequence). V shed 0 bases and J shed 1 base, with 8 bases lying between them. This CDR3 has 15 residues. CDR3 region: CASSQDVVGTDTQYF. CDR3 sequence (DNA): TGTGCCAGCAGCCAAGACGTAGTAGGCACAGATACGCAGTATTTT.

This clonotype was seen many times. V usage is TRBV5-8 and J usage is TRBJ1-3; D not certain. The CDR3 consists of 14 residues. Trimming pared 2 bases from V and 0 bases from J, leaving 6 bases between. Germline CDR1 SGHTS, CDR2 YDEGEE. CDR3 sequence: CASSFSPSGNTIYF. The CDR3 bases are TGTGCCAGCAGCTTTTCGCCCTCTGGAAACACCATATATTTT.

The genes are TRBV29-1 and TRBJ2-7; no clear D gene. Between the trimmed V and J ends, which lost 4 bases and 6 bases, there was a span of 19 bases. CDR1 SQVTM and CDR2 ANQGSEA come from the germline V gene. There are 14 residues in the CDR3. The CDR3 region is CSVGSIAPPPEQYF. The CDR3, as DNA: TGCAGCGTTGGGAGTATCGCGCCCCCCCCCGAGCAGTACTTC.

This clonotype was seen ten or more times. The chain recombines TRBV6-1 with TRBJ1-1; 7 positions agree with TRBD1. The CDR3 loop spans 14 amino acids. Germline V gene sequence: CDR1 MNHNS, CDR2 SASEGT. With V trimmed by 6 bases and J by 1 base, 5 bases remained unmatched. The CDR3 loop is CASSLWTGNTEAFF. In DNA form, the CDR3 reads TGTGCCAGCAGCCTCTGGACAGGGAACACTGAAGCTTTCTTT.

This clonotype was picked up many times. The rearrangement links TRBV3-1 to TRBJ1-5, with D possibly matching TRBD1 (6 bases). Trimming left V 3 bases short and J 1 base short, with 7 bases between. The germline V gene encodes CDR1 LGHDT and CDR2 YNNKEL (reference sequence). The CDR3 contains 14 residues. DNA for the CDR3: TGTGCCAGCAGCCAGGGGACAAGCAATCAGCCCCAGCATTTT. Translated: CASSQGTSNQPQHF.